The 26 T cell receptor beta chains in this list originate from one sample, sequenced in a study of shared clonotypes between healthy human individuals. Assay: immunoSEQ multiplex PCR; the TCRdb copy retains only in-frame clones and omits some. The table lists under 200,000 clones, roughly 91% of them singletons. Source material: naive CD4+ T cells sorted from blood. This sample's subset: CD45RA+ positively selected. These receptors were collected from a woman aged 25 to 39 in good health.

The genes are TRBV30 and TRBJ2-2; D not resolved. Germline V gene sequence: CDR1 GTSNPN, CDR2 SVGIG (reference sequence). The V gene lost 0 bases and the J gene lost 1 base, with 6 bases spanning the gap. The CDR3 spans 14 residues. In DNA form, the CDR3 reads TGTGCCTGGAGTGTACTGGTGAACACCGGGGAGCTGTTTTTT. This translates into CAWSVLVNTGELFF. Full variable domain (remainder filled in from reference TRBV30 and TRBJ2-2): SQTIHQWPATLVQPVGSPLSLECTVEGTSNPNLYWYRQAAGRGLQLLFYSVGIGQISSEVPQNLSASRPQDRQFILSSKKLLLSDSGFYLCAWSVLVNTGELFFGEGSRLTVL.

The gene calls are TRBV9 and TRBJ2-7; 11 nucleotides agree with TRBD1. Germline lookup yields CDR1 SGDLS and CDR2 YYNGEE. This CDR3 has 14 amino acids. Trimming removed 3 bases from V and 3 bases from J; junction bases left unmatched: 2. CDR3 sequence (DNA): TGTGCCAGCAGCGCGGGGACAGGGGGCTACGAGCAGTACTTC. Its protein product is CASSAGTGGYEQYF.

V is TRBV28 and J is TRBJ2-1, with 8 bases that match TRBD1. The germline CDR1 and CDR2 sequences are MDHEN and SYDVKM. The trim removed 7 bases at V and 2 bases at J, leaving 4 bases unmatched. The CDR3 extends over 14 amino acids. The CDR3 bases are TGTGCCAGCACAGGGGGCGGCCCCTACAATGAGCAGTTCTTC. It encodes CASTGGGPYNEQFF.

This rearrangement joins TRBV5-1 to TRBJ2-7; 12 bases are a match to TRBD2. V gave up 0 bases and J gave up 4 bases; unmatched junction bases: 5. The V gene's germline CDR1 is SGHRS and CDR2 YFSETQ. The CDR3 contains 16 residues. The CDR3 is CASSLGGTSGLYEQYF. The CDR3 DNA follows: TGCGCCAGCAGCTTGGGGGGGACTAGCGGGCTATACGAGCAGTACTTC.

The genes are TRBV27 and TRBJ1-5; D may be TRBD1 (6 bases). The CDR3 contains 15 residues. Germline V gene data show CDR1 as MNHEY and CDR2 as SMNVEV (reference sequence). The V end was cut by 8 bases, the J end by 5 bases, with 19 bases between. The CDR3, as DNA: TGTGCCAGCGGAAGGGGTGGCCAGGGGTATCAGCCCCAGCATTTT. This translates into CASGRGGQGYQPQHF.

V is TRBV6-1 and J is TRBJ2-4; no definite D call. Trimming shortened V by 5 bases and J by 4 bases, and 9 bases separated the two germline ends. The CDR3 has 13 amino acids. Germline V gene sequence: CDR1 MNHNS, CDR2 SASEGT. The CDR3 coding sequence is TGTGCCAGCAGTCCCTCCCAGAAAAACATTCAGTACTTC. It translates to CASSPSQKNIQYF.

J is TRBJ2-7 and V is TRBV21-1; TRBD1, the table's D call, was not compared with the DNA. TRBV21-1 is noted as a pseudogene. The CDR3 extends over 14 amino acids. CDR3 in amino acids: CASSNLDRDYEQYF. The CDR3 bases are TGTGCCAGCAGCAATTTGGACAGGGACTACGAGCAGTACTTC.

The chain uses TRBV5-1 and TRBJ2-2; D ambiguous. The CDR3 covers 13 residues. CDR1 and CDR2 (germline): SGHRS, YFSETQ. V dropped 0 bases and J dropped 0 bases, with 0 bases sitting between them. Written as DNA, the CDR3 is TGCGCCAGCAGCTTGGCGAACACCGGGGAGCTGTTTTTT. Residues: CASSLANTGELFF.

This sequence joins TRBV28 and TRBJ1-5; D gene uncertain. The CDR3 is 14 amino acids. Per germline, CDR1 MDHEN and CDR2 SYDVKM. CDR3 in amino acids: CGPVQTRAGQPQHF. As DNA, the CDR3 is TGTGGTCCCGTGCAAACAAGGGCAGGTCAGCCCCAGCATTTT.

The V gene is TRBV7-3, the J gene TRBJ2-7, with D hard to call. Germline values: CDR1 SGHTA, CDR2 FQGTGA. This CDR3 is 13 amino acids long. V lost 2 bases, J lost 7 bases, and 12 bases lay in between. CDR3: CASSLSPRDEQYF. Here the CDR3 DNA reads TGTGCCAGCAGCTTATCCCCTAGAGATGAGCAGTACTTC.

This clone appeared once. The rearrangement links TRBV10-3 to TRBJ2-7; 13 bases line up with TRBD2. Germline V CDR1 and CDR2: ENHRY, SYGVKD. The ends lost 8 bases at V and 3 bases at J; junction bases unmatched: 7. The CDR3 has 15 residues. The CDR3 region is CAIGGLAGLDYEQYF. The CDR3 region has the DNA TGTGCCATCGGGGGACTAGCGGGGCTTGACTACGAGCAGTACTTC.

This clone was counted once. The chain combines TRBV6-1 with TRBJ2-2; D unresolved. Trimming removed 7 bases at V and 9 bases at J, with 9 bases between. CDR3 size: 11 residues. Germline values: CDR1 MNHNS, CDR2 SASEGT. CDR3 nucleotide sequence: TGTGCCAGCACATCCGGAAGGGAGCTGTTTTTT. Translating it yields CASTSGRELFF.

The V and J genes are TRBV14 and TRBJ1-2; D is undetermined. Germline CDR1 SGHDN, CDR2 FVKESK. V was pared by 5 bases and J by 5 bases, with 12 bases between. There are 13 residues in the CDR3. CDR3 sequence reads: CASSYRTAYGYTF. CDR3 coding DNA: TGTGCCAGCAGCTATAGGACGGCTTATGGCTACACCTTC.

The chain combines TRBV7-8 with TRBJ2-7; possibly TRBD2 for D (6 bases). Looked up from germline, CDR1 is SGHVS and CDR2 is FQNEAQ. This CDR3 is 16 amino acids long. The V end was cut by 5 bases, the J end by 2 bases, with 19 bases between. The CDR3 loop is CASSGIAVPKTYEQYF. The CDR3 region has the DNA TGTGCCAGCAGCGGAATAGCGGTCCCCAAAACCTACGAGCAGTACTTC. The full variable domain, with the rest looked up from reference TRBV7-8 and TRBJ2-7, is GAGVSQSPRYKVAKRGQDVALRCDPISGHVSLFWYQQALGQGPEFLTYFQNEAQLDKSGLPSDRFFAERPEGSVSTLKIQRTQQEDSAVYLCASSGIAVPKTYEQYFGPGTRLTVT.

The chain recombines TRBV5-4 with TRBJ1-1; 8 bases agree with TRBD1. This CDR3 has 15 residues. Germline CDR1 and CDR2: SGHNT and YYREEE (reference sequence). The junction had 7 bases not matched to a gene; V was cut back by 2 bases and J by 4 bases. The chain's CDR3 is CASSLSRGHGTEAFF. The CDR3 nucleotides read TGTGCCAGCAGCTTATCCAGGGGGCATGGCACTGAAGCTTTCTTT.

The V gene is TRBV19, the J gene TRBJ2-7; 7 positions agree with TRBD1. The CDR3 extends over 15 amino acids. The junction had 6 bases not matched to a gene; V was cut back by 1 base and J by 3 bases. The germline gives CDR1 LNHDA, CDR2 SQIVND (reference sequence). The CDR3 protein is CASSIGGGRSYEQYF. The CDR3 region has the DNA TGTGCCAGTAGTATAGGAGGGGGCCGCAGCTACGAGCAGTACTTC.

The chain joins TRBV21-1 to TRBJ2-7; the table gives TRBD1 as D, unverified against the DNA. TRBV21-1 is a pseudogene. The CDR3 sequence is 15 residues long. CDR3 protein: CASSSFRDRSYEQYF. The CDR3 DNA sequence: TGTGCCAGCAGTTCTTTCCGGGACAGGTCCTACGAGCAGTACTTC.

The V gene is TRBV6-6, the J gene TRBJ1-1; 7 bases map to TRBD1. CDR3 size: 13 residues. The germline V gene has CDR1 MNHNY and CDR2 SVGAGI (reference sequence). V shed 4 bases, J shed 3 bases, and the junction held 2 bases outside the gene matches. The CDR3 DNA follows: TGTGCCAGCAGTTCGCAGGGGGACACTGAAGCTTTCTTT. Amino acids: CASSSQGDTEAFF.

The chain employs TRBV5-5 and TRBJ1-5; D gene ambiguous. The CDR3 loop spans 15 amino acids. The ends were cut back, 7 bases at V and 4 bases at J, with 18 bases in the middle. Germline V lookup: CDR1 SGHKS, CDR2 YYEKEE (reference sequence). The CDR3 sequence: CASFRTGNGNQPQHF. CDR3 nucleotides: TGTGCCAGCTTCCGGACGGGCAACGGTAATCAGCCCCAGCATTTT.

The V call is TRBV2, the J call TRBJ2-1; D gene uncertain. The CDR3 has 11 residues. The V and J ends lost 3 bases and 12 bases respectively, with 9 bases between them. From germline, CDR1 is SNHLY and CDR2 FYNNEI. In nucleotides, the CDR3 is TGTGCCAGCAGTGAGTGGGTTGGGCAGTTCTTC. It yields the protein CASSEWVGQFF.

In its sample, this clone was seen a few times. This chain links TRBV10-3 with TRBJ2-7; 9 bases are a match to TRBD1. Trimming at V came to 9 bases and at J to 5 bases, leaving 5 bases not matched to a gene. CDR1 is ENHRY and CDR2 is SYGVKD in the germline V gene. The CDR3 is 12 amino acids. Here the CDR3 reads CAMGDRDNEQYF. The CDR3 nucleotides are TGTGCCATGGGGGACAGGGACAACGAGCAGTACTTC.

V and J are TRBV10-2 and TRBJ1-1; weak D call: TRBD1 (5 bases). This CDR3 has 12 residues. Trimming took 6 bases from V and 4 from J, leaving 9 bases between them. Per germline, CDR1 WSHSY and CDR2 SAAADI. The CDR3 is CASRQVGTEAFF. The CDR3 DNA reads TGCGCCAGCAGACAGGTGGGCACTGAAGCTTTCTTT.

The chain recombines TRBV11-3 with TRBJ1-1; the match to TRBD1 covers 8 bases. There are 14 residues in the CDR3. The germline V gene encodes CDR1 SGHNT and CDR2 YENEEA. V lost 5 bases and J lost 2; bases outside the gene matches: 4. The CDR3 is CASSLGQDNTEAFF. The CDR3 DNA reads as TGTGCCAGCAGCCTGGGACAGGATAACACTGAAGCTTTCTTT.

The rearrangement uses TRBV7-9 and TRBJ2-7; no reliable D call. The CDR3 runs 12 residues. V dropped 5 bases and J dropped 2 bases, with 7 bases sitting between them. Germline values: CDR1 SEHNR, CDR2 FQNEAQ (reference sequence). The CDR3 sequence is CASSPRTYEQYF. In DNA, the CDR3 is TGTGCCAGCAGCCCCAGGACCTACGAGCAGTACTTC.

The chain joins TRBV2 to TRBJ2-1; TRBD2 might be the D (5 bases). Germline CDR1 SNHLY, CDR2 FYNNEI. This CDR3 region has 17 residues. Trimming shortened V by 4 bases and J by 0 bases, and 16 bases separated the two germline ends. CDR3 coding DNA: TGTGCCAGCAGTGCCGTCTTTAAACTAGTCTCCTACAATGAGCAGTTCTTC. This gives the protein CASSAVFKLVSYNEQFF. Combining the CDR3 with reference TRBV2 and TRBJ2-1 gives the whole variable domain EPEVTQTPSHQVTQMGQEVILRCVPISNHLYFYWYRQILGQKVEFLVSFYNNEISEKSEIFDDQFSVERPDGSNFTLKIRSTKLEDSAMYFCASSAVFKLVSYNEQFFGPGTRLTVL.

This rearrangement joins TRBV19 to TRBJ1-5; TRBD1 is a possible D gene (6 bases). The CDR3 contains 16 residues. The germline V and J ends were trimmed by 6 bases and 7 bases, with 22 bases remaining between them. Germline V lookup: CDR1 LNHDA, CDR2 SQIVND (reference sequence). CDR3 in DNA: TGTGCCAGTAGGCCACGGACCCAGGGGAGGAGGCAGCCCCAGCATTTT. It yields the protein CASRPRTQGRRQPQHF.